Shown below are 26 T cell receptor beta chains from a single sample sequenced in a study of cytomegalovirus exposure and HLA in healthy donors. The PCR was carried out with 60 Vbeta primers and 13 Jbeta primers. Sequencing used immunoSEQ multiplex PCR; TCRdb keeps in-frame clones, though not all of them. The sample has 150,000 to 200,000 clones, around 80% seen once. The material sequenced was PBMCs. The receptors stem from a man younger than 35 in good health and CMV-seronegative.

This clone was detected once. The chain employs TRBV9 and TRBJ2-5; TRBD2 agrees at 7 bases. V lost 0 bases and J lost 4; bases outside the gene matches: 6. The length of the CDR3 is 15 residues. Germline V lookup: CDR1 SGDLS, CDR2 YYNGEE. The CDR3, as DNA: TGTGCCAGCAGCGTAGGGAGCGGGACCCGAGAGACCCAGTACTTC. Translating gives CASSVGSGTRETQYF.

CDR3 amino acids: CASSNSGTSGLNTGELFF. The CDR3 DNA reads as TGTGCCAGCAGTAACTCCGGGACTAGCGGTTTGAACACCGGGGAGCTGTTTTTT. This sequence joins TRBV28 and TRBJ2-2; 11 positions match TRBD2. The J segment lost 1 base and the V segment lost 5 bases, leaving 9 bases of the junction unmatched. Per the germline V gene, CDR1 is MDHEN and CDR2 is SYDVKM. The CDR3 is made up of 18 amino acids.

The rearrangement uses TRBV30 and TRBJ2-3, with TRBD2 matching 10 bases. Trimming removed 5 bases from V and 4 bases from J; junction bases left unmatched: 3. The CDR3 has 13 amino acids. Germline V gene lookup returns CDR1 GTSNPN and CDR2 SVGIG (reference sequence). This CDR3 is CAWSLAGADTQYF. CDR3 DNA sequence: TGTGCCTGGTCTCTAGCGGGAGCAGATACGCAGTATTTT.

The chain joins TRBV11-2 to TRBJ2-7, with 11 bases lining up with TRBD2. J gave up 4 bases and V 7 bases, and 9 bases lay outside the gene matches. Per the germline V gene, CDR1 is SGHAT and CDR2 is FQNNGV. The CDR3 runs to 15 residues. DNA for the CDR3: TGTGCCAGCACCCCGGGCCTAGCGGGAGGTTACGAGCAGTACTTC. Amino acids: CASTPGLAGGYEQYF.

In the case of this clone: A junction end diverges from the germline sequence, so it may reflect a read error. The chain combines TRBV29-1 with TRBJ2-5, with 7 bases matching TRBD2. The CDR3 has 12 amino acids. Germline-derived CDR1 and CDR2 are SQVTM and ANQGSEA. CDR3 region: CSVEDRGLAANF. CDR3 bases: TGCAGCGTTGAAGATCGCGGGCTAGCGGCCAACTTC.

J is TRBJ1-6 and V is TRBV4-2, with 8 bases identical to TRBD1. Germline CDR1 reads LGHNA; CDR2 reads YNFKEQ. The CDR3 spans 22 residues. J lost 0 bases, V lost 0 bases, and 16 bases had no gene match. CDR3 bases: TGTGCCAGCAGCCAAGAAAGAGGGAGTTGGACAGGGTTCAGCTCCTATAATTCACCCCTCCACTTT. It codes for CASSQERGSWTGFSSYNSPLHF.

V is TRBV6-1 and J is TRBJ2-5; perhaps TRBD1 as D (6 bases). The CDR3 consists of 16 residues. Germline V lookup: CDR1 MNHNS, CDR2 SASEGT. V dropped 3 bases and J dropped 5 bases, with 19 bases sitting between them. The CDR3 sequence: CASSDEEGVPVETQYF. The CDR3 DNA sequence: TGTGCCAGCAGTGATGAAGAGGGGGTTCCAGTGGAGACCCAGTACTTC.

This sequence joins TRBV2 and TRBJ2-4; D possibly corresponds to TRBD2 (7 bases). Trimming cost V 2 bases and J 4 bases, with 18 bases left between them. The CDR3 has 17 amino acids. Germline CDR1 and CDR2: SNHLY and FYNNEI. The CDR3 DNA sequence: TGTGCCAGCAGTGAAAACGATCGGGGGGCGCGAAAAAACATTCAGTACTTC. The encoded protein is CASSENDRGARKNIQYF.

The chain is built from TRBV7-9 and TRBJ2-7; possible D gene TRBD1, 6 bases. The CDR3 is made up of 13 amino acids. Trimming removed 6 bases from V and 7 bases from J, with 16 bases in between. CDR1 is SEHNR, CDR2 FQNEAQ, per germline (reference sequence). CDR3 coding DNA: TGTGCCAGCAGTCTAACAGGGTTTCGGGAGCAGTACTTC. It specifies CASSLTGFREQYF.

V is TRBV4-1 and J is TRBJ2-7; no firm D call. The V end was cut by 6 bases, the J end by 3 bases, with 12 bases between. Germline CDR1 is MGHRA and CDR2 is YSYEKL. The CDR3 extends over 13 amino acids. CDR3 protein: CASSSLGYYEQYF. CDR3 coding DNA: TGCGCCAGCAGTAGCCTTGGTTACTACGAGCAGTACTTC.

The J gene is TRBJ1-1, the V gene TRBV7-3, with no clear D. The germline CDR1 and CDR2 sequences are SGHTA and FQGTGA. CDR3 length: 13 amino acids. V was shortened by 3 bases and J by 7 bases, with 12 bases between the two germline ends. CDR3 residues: CASSFREGGEAFF. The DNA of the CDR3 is TGTGCCAGCAGCTTCCGGGAGGGCGGTGAAGCTTTCTTT.

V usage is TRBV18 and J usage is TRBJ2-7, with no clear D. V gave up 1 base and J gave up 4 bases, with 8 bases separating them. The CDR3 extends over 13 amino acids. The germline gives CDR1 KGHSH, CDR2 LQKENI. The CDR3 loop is CASSPLGEYEQYF. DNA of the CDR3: TGTGCCAGCTCACCACTTGGAGAATACGAGCAGTACTTC.

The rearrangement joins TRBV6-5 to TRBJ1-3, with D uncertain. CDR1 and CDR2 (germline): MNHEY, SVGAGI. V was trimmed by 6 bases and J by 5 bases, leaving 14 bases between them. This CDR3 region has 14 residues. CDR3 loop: CASSTTWLRNTIYF. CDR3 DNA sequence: TGTGCCAGCAGCACCACATGGCTGCGAAACACCATATATTTT.

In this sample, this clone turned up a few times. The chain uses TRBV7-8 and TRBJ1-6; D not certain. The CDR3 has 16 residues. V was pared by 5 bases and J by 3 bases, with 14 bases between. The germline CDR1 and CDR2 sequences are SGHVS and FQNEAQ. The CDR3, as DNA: TGTGCCAGCAGCCCGGTCCGGGTGGTCTATAATTCACCCCTCCACTTT. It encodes CASSPVRVVYNSPLHF.

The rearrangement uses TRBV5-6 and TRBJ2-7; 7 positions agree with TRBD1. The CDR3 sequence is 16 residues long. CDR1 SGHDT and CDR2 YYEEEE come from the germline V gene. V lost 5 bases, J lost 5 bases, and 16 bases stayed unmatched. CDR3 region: CASSLVISGQENEQYF. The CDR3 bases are TGTGCCAGCAGTCTTGTGATTTCCGGACAGGAGAACGAGCAGTACTTC.

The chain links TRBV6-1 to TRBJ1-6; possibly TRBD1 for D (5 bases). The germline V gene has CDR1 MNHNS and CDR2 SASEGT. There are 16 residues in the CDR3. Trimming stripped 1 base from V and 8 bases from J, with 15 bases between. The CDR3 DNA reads TGTGCCAGCAGTGAAGGCGTACAGGTTTTGGATTCACCCCTCCACTTT. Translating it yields CASSEGVQVLDSPLHF.

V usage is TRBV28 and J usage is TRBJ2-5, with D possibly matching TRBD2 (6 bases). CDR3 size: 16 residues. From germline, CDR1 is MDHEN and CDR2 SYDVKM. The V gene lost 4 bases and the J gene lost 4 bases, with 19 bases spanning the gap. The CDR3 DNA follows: TGTGCCAGCAGTTCACCACGGACTATCGGGGGAGAGACCCAGTACTTC. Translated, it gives CASSSPRTIGGETQYF.

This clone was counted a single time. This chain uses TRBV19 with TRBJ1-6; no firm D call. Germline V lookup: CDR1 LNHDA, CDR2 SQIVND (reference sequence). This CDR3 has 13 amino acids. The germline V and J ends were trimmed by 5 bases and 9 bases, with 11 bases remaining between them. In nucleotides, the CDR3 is TGTGCCAGTAGTCCCGACATGGCTTCACCCCTCCACTTT. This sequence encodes CASSPDMASPLHF.

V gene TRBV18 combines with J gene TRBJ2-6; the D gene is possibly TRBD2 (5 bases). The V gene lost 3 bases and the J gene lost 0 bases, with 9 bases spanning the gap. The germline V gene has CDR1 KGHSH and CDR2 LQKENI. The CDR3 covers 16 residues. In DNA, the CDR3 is TGTGCCAGCTCACCCCCCGCGGGCTCTGGGGCCAACGTCCTGACTTTC. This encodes CASSPPAGSGANVLTF.

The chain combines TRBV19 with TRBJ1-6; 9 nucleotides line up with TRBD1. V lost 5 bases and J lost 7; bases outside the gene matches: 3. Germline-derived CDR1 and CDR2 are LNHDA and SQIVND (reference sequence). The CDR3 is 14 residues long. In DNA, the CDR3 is TGTGCCAGTAGTGGACAGGGGAAGAATTCACCCCTCCACTTT. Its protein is CASSGQGKNSPLHF.

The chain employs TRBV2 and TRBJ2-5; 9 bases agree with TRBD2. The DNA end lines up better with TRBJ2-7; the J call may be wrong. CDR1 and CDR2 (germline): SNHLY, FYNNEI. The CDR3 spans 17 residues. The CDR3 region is CASSEATTSGSTYEQYF. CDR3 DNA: TGTGCCAGCAGTGAAGCGACGACTAGCGGTTCGACCTACGAGCAGTACTTC.

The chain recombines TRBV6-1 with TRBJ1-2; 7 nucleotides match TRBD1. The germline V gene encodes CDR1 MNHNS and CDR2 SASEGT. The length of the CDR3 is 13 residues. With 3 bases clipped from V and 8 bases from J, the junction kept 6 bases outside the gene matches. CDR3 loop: CASSETGFEGYTF. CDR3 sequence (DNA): TGTGCCAGCAGTGAGACAGGGTTTGAGGGCTACACCTTC.

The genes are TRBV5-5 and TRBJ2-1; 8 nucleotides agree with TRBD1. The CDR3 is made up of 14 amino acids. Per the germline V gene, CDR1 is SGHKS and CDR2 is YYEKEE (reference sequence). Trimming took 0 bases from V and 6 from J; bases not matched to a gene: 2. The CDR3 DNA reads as TGTGCCAGCAGCTTGGTGACAGGGGTCAATGAGCAGTTCTTC. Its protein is CASSLVTGVNEQFF.

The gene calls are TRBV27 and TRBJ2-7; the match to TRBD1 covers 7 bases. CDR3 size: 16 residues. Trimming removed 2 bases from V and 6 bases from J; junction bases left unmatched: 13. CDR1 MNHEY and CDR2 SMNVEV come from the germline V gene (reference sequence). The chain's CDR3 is CASSLEALGTASEQYF. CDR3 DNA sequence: TGTGCCAGCAGTTTAGAGGCCCTCGGGACAGCAAGCGAGCAGTACTTC.

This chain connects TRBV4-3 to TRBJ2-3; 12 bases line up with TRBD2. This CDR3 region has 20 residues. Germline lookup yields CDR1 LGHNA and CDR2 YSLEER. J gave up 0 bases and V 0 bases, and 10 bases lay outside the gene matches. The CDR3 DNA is TGCGCCAGCAGCCAAGAACTAGCGGGAGGACTATCCCTTAGCACAGATACGCAGTATTTT. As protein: CASSQELAGGLSLSTDTQYF.

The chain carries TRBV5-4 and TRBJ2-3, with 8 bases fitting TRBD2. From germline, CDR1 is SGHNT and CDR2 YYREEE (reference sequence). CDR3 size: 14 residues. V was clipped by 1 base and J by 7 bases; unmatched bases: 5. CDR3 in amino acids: CASSLREGLNTQYF. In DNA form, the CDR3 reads TGTGCCAGCAGCTTGCGGGAGGGCCTGAATACGCAGTATTTT.